In this sample, the clone carrying this TCR beta chain turned up a few times. The record originates from a study of T-cell reconstitution after alpha-beta-depleted transplantation in children. It was with unique molecular identifiers that the TCRbeta library was prepared. TCRdb re-called the PCR reads through MiXCR, storing one row per CDR3 protein. Of some 590,000 distinct CDR3 sequences listed, 10% to 13% are singletons. V gave up 6 bases and J gave up 1 base; unmatched junction bases: 5. This CDR3 has 14 amino acids. From germline, CDR1 is SQVTM and CDR2 ANQGSEA. This chain joins TRBV29-1 and TRBJ1-1; TRBD1 matches 10 bases. The sequence was obtained from a human donor who donated a stem cell graft to a child with acute myeloid leukemia. The specimen was PBMCs from the stem cell graft donor, collected from the stem cell graft. CDR3 DNA: TGCAGCGTCGTGACAGGGGGCGGGAACACTGAAGCTTTCTTT. Protein: CSVVTGGGNTEAFF.